This T cell receptor (beta chain) was recovered during a study of T-cell memory formation after mild COVID-19. Study overall: Clusters were largely donor specific.

Study-wide points: Clonal second-wave expansions that peaked on day 37 had unconfirmed SARS-CoV-2 specificity. Largely, contracting CD4+ clones fell within CM and EM, and contracting CD8+ clones within EMRA.

This clonotype was counted only a few times. Its antigen is undetermined. MiXCR, run by TCRdb on the 5' RACE reads, gives a single entry per CDR3 protein. The table records roughly 110,000 distinct CDR3 sequences, about a fifth of them present only once. This sequence was found in a man younger than 35 who had mild COVID-19 (a few samples of this study predate the infection). Cell type and time point are not known. The sequencing input was PBMCs or a T cell subset sorted from them (not recorded which).

The CDR3 DNA follows: TGCGCCAGCAGCCAAAAAATTCCTAGAATTGTAGGCACCGGGGAGCTGTTTTTT. Translated: CASSQKIPRIVGTGELFF. The chain has TRBV4-1 and TRBJ2-2, with D unclear. The CDR3 spans 18 residues. Trimming shortened V by 2 bases and J by 4 bases, and 20 bases separated the two germline ends. Germline lookup yields CDR1 MGHRA and CDR2 YSYEKL.